Each of the 30 T cell receptor beta chains below was sequenced from the same sample in a study of early T cells in non-severe SARS-CoV-2 infection (dated by TCRdb to about 2021). Libraries were constructed by 5' RACE. For sequencing, a NextSeq 500 was employed. TCRdb reprocessed the public reads (quality trimming at Q25 with fastp, clone calling with MiXCR) and kept in-frame beta chains. Here each entry gathers all rows of one CDR3 protein and keeps the most common genes and DNA. The sample table records roughly 58,000 distinct CDR3 sequences; around 13% of these occur just once. The ten largest clones take up around 1.4% of the sample. The material sequenced was whole blood. These receptors were obtained from an adult who was a healthcare worker with PCR-confirmed SARS-CoV-2 infection or an uninfected control (not recorded which).

This chain joins TRBV3-1 and TRBJ1-2; D remains ambiguous. Germline CDR1 reads LGHDT; CDR2 reads YNNKEL (reference sequence). The CDR3 is made up of 15 amino acids. V gave up 2 bases and J gave up 4 bases, with 14 bases separating them. The CDR3 region is CASSQTSSPSYGYTF. CDR3 DNA: TGTGCCAGCAGCCAAACTTCAAGTCCGAGCTATGGCTACACCTTC.

The sample holds many counts of this clonotype. This chain links TRBV6-4 with TRBJ2-1; TRBD2 matches 7 bases. Losses at the gene ends were 4 bases for V and 5 bases for J; bases not matched to a gene: 5. Germline values: CDR1 MRHNA, CDR2 SNTAGT. The CDR3 length is 14 residues. DNA of the CDR3: TGTGCCAGCAGTGCCGAAAGCGGGGACAATGAGCAGTTCTTC. This gives the protein CASSAESGDNEQFF.

This clonotype was observed a few times. CDR3 loop: CASSYPAGEPGELFF. The CDR3 bases are TGTGCCAGCAGTTACCCGGCGGGGGAACCCGGGGAGCTGTTTTTT. The V call is TRBV6-2 or TRBV6-3, the J call TRBJ2-2; 7 bases align to TRBD2. The CDR3 has 15 residues. With 2 bases clipped from V and 6 bases from J, the junction kept 6 bases outside the gene matches. The V gene's germline CDR1 is MNHEY and CDR2 SVGEGT.

This clonotype has at least ten counts. The chain recombines TRBV12-3 or TRBV12-4 with TRBJ1-2; TRBD1 is a possible D gene (6 bases). The CDR3 has 15 amino acids. The V end lost 8 bases, the J end lost 8 bases, and 24 bases lay between the germline ends. CDR3 loop: CASSPASGGSAGYTF. The CDR3 region has the DNA TGTGCCAGCTCCCCAGCTTCGGGGGGCTCGGCCGGCTACACCTTC.

This clonotype was detected ten times or more. This chain joins TRBV7-9 and TRBJ2-1, with a tentative D call TRBD1 (5 bases). The V gene's germline CDR1 is SEHNR and CDR2 FQNEAQ (reference sequence). Trimming removed 1 base from V and 4 bases from J, with 14 bases in between. The CDR3 is 16 residues long. CDR3 residues: CASSLGTGRLYNEQFF. The CDR3 DNA reads TGTGCCAGCAGCTTAGGAACAGGCCGACTTTACAATGAGCAGTTCTTC.

The J gene is TRBJ2-5, the V gene TRBV7-2; 10 bases agree with TRBD2. This CDR3 has 18 residues. The germline V gene has CDR1 SGHTA and CDR2 FQGNSA. V dropped 1 base and J dropped 5; count of bases not matched to a gene: 13. The CDR3 loop reads CASSLVPAGGPDVETQYF. Here the CDR3 DNA reads TGTGCCAGCAGCTTAGTACCAGCGGGGGGGCCGGATGTCGAGACCCAGTACTTC.

This clonotype was recorded many times. The rearrangement joins TRBV7-2 to TRBJ2-7; D gene uncertain. The V gene's germline CDR1 is SGHTA and CDR2 FQGNSA. There are 15 residues in the CDR3. Trimming shortened V by 5 bases and J by 3 bases, and 17 bases separated the two germline ends. CDR3 region: CASSAFPTADYEQYF. The CDR3 region has the DNA TGTGCCAGCAGCGCATTTCCGACGGCAGACTACGAGCAGTACTTC.

This clonotype was detected ten times or more. The chain recombines TRBV5-1 with TRBJ1-2, with 9 bases fitting TRBD1. The CDR3 has 15 residues. V shed 0 bases, J shed 6 bases, and the junction held 6 bases outside the gene matches. The V gene's germline CDR1 is SGHRS and CDR2 YFSETQ. CDR3 protein: CASSLGGQGVHGYTF. The CDR3 nucleotides read TGCGCCAGCAGCTTGGGGGGACAGGGTGTCCATGGCTACACCTTC.

This clonotype turned up a few times. The chain has TRBV20-1 and TRBJ2-5, with D possibly called TRBD1 or TRBD2 (5 bases each). The V end was cut by 1 base, the J end by 5 bases, with 17 bases between. CDR1 and CDR2 (germline): DFQATT, SNEGSKA (reference sequence). CDR3 length equals 15 residues. The CDR3 protein is CSARVLGPSDETQYF. The CDR3 region has the DNA TGCAGTGCTAGAGTATTGGGACCCTCGGATGAGACCCAGTACTTC.

The chain combines TRBV9 with TRBJ2-5; D is ambiguous. The germline CDR1 and CDR2 sequences are SGDLS and YYNGEE. This CDR3 region has 13 residues. Trimming removed 0 bases from V and 3 bases from J, with 6 bases in between. The CDR3 is CASSVGDKETQYF. For the CDR3, the DNA is TGTGCCAGCAGCGTAGGCGACAAAGAGACCCAGTACTTC.

This clonotype turned up a few times. The chain combines TRBV7-2 with TRBJ1-1; no clear D gene. The CDR3 contains 15 residues. Trimming pared 1 base from V and 11 bases from J, leaving 20 bases between. CDR1 and CDR2 from the germline V gene are SGHTA and FQGNSA. The CDR3 DNA reads TGTGCCAGCAGCTTAGGTGGGCGGAAAAGTTCGGGGGCTTTCTTT. As protein: CASSLGGRKSSGAFF.

The chain links TRBV30 to TRBJ1-2; 9 positions agree with TRBD1. The CDR3 contains 14 residues. Germline loops: CDR1 GTSNPN, CDR2 SVGIG (reference sequence). J gave up 4 bases and V 1 base, and 4 bases lay outside the gene matches. This CDR3 is CAWSAETGGYGYTF. In DNA, the CDR3 is TGTGCCTGGAGTGCAGAGACAGGGGGCTATGGCTACACCTTC.

This clonotype was counted a few times. The gene calls are TRBV6-4 and TRBJ2-3, with unresolved D. Germline-derived CDR1 and CDR2 are MRHNA and SNTAGT. There are 15 residues in the CDR3. Trimming pared 3 bases from V and 2 bases from J, leaving 12 bases between. In nucleotides, the CDR3 is TGTGCCAGCAGTGAAACAGATTCGGCCACAGATACGCAGTATTTT. Its protein is CASSETDSATDTQYF.

Ten or more counts support this clonotype. J is TRBJ2-1 and V is TRBV11-2, with 10 positions matching TRBD2. This CDR3 region has 17 residues. V lost 1 base, J lost 3 bases, and 6 bases stayed unmatched. In germline, CDR1 is SGHAT, CDR2 FQNNGV. In DNA, the CDR3 is TGTGCCAGCAGCTTAGTGGTCGGGACTAGCGACTACAATGAGCAGTTCTTC. Its translation is CASSLVVGTSDYNEQFF.

The CDR3 DNA reads TGTGCCAGCAGTTTGAGGCCCTCAGGATTCGGCTACACCTTC. Its protein is CASSLRPSGFGYTF. The genes are TRBV12-3 or TRBV12-4 and TRBJ1-2; D is unclear. CDR3 length: 14 residues. V lost 3 bases, J lost 8 bases, and 16 bases lay in between.

This clonotype has a count of ten or more. V usage is TRBV14 and J usage is TRBJ1-1; a possible D gene is TRBD1 (5 bases). The CDR3 has 14 residues. V lost 5 bases to trimming and J lost 2 bases, with 12 bases between them. Germline V gene sequence: CDR1 SGHDN, CDR2 FVKESK. DNA for the CDR3: TGTGCCAGCAGCTCAGGGATTGGAAACACTGAAGCTTTCTTT. Translation: CASSSGIGNTEAFF.

This clonotype was counted many times. This chain joins TRBV7-2 and TRBJ2-1; weak D call: TRBD2 (6 bases). Germline V gene data show CDR1 as SGHTA and CDR2 as FQGNSA. Trimming shortened V by 2 bases and J by 7 bases, and 12 bases separated the two germline ends. The CDR3 extends over 14 amino acids. CDR3 nucleotides: TGTGCCAGCAGCTTACCTGTGACTAGAAATGAGCAGTTCTTC. Its translation is CASSLPVTRNEQFF.

The rearrangement uses TRBV14 and TRBJ2-7; D perhaps matches TRBD1 (7 bases). The CDR3 totals 17 residues. Per germline, CDR1 SGHDN and CDR2 FVKESK. Trimming shortened V by 0 bases and J by 7 bases, and 22 bases separated the two germline ends. The CDR3 here is CASSQEWRKGGREEQYF. In DNA form, the CDR3 reads TGTGCCAGCAGCCAAGAATGGCGTAAAGGGGGCCGGGAGGAGCAGTACTTC.

The chain links TRBV20-1 to TRBJ2-7; maybe TRBD1 (5 bases). The CDR3 runs to 12 residues. V was clipped by 5 bases and J by 3 bases, with 11 bases between them. The germline gives CDR1 DFQATT, CDR2 SNEGSKA (reference sequence). In nucleotides, the CDR3 is TGCAGTGCTGCGGACAAAGACTACGAGCAGTACTTC. This gives the protein CSAADKDYEQYF.

This chain connects TRBV3-1 to TRBJ2-2; D is uncertain. V was trimmed by 3 bases and J by 5 bases, leaving 10 bases between them. This CDR3 spans 14 amino acids. Per the germline V gene, CDR1 is LGHDT and CDR2 is YNNKEL (reference sequence). CDR3 sequence reads: CASSQGAATGELFF. The CDR3 bases are TGTGCCAGCAGCCAGGGTGCGGCAACCGGGGAGCTGTTTTTT.

This clonotype was picked up many times. The chain joins TRBV3-1 to TRBJ1-2; 7 nucleotides match TRBD1. The CDR3 consists of 16 residues. Germline loops: CDR1 LGHDT, CDR2 YNNKEL (reference sequence). V shed 4 bases and J 5 bases; nucleotides not matched to a gene: 13. In DNA, the CDR3 is TGTGCCAGCAGCCCGACCCGGGGGACAGTCGAGTATGGCTACACCTTC. It yields the protein CASSPTRGTVEYGYTF.

The genes are TRBV20-1 and TRBJ2-7, with TRBD1 identical over 10 bases. V dropped 5 bases and J dropped 5; count of bases not matched to a gene: 6. The CDR3 spans 13 residues. Germline values: CDR1 DFQATT, CDR2 SNEGSKA (reference sequence). As DNA, the CDR3 is TGCAGTGCTGCGGCGGACAGGGGGGACGAGCAGTACTTC. Protein: CSAAADRGDEQYF.

This clonotype was picked up many times. This chain connects TRBV27 to TRBJ1-2, with D possibly TRBD1 on 6 matching bases. The CDR3 runs to 13 residues. Deletions cut 7 bases from V and 4 bases from J, with 13 bases between. Germline loops: CDR1 MNHEY, CDR2 SMNVEV (reference sequence). The CDR3 DNA follows: TGTGCCAGCAAGGGGGAGCCTGGCTATGGCTACACCTTC. Amino acid sequence: CASKGEPGYGYTF.

In its sample, this clonotype was seen a few times. The V call is TRBV12-3 or TRBV12-4, the J call TRBJ2-1; D unclear. The CDR3 length is 14 residues. V lost 8 bases, J lost 5 bases, and 16 bases lay in between. CDR3 in amino acids: CASGRYTQHNEQFF. The CDR3 coding sequence is TGTGCCAGCGGAAGATACACCCAACACAATGAGCAGTTCTTC.

The chain recombines TRBV20-1 with TRBJ1-4, with D tentatively TRBD1 (6 bases). CDR1 DFQATT and CDR2 SNEGSKA come from the germline V gene (reference sequence). The CDR3 totals 11 residues. V lost 6 bases and J lost 10, with 12 bases in between. The CDR3 spells CSAEDSLKLFF. The CDR3 nucleotides are TGCAGTGCGGAGGACAGCCTAAAACTGTTTTTT.

This clonotype was recorded a few times. The gene calls are TRBV10-3 and TRBJ2-7; 12 bases map to TRBD2. Losses at the gene ends were 8 bases for V and 2 bases for J; bases not matched to a gene: 7. This CDR3 is 15 amino acids long. The germline V gene has CDR1 ENHRY and CDR2 SYGVKD. The CDR3 reads CAIGGLAGPPYEQYF. CDR3 bases: TGTGCCATCGGGGGACTAGCGGGCCCCCCCTACGAGCAGTACTTC.

The chain has TRBV30 and TRBJ1-5, with a tentative D call TRBD1 (5 bases). The germline V gene encodes CDR1 GTSNPN and CDR2 SVGIG (reference sequence). This CDR3 spans 13 amino acids. V shed 2 bases and J shed 5 bases, with 10 bases lying between them. The CDR3 DNA reads TGTGCCTGGAGTTCGGGGGACCATCAGCCCCAGCATTTT. Translation: CAWSSGDHQPQHF.

As concerns this clonotype: The germline gene is not matched at one end of the junction; a read error may be the cause. The gene calls are TRBV7-9 and TRBJ1-1; tentative D call: TRBD1 (6 bases). Looked up from germline, CDR1 is SEHNR and CDR2 is FQNEAQ (reference sequence). The CDR3 extends over 14 amino acids. The CDR3 here is CASSSSYRDTEVFF. The CDR3 coding sequence is TGTGCCAGCAGCTCAAGTTACAGGGACACTGAAGTTTTCTTT.

The genes are TRBV2 and TRBJ2-7, with 10 bases identical to TRBD1. From germline, CDR1 is SNHLY and CDR2 FYNNEI. The length of the CDR3 is 15 residues. V lost 6 bases, J lost 0 bases, and 5 bases stayed unmatched. The CDR3: CASRRTGGTSYEQYF. Here the CDR3 DNA reads TGTGCCAGCAGACGGACAGGGGGAACCTCCTACGAGCAGTACTTC. Looking up the rest from reference TRBV2 and TRBJ2-7 gives the full variable domain: EPEVTQTPSHQVTQMGQEVILRCVPISNHLYFYWYRQILGQKVEFLVSFYNNEISEKSEIFDDQFSVERPDGSNFTLKIRSTKLEDSAMYFCASRRTGGTSYEQYFGPGTRLTVT.

This clonotype was found many times. The chain couples TRBV5-1 to TRBJ2-2; perhaps D is TRBD1 or TRBD2 (5 bases each). Germline lookup yields CDR1 SGHRS and CDR2 YFSETQ. This CDR3 is built from 15 residues. Trimming removed 4 bases at V and 3 bases at J, with 13 bases between. The CDR3: CASSARGTDTGELFF. In DNA, the CDR3 is TGCGCCAGCAGCGCGCGAGGGACGGACACCGGGGAGCTGTTTTTT. The complete variable domain, with remaining parts taken from reference TRBV5-1 and TRBJ2-2, reads KAGVTQTPRYLIKTRGQQVTLSCSPISGHRSVSWYQQTPGQGLQFLFEYFSETQRNKGNFPGRFSGRQFSNSRSEMNVSTLELGDSALYLCASSARGTDTGELFFGEGSRLTVL.